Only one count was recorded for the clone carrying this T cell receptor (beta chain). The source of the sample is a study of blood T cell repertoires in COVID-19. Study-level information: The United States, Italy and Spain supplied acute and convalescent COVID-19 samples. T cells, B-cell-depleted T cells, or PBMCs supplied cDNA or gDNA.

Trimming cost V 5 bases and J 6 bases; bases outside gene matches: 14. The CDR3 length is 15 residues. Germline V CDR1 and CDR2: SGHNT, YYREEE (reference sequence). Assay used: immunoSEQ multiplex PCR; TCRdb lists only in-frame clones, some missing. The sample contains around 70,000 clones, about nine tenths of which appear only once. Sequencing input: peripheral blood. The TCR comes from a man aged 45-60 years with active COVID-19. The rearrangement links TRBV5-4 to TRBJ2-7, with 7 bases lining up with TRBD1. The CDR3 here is CASRLEQQGFGEQYF. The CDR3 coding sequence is TGTGCCAGCAGGCTAGAGCAACAGGGGTTCGGCGAGCAGTACTTC.